This T cell receptor (beta chain) was sequenced for a study of post-analysis software for immune sequencing data. General study findings and limits: The five TRBV segments detected at higher frequency in patients than in controls included TRBV5-6, TRBV5-1 and TRBV20-1. Those with multiple sclerosis, the patient group, showed significantly lower normalized Chao1 diversity than controls. F measure clustering grouped samples strongly by preparation batch.

This clonotype was counted only a few times. No antigen is known for it. Included in the TCR beta cDNA libraries were unique molecular identifiers. Input of about 0.9 to 10 million T cells yielded 500,000 to 550,000 cDNA molecules. TCRdb re-called the PCR reads through MiXCR, storing one row per CDR3 protein. The sample carries about 540,000 distinct CDR3 sequences, 34% recorded once. The CDR3 is made up of 15 amino acids. V lost 2 bases, J lost 4 bases, and 14 bases lay in between. Germline CDR1 and CDR2: SGHTA and FQGTGA. Sequencing was carried out using blood. The clonotype comes from a girl aged 2-17 years with multiple sclerosis. V is TRBV7-3 and J is TRBJ1-1, with D perhaps matching TRBD1 (5 bases). CDR3 in amino acids: CASSLEGRTGTEAFF. CDR3 nucleotides: TGTGCCAGCAGCTTAGAGGGAAGAACAGGCACTGAAGCTTTCTTT.